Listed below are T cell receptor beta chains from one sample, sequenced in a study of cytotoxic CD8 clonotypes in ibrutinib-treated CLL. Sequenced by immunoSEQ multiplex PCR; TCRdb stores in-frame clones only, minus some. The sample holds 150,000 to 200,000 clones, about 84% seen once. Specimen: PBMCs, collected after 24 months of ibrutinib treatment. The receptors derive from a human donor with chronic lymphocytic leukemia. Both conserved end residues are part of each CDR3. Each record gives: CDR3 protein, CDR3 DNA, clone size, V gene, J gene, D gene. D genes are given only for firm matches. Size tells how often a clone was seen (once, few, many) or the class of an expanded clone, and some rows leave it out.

cdr3_aa: CAWSDRTSFSEQYF
cdr3_nt: TGTGCCTGGAGTGACCGTACTAGTTTTTCCGAGCAGTACTTC
clone_size: .
v_call: TRBV30
j_call: TRBJ2-7
d_call: .

cdr3_aa: CASSGRAFGIQYF
cdr3_nt: TGTGCCAGCAGTGGTAGGGCGTTTGGCATTCAGTACTTC
clone_size: .
v_call: TRBV2
j_call: TRBJ2-4
d_call: .

cdr3_aa: CASSLVQGGGNTIYF
cdr3_nt: TGTGCCAGCAGCTTAGTACAGGGTGGTGGAAACACCATATATTTT
clone_size: .
v_call: TRBV7-2
j_call: TRBJ1-3
d_call: .

cdr3_aa: CATSRAPSSYGYTF
cdr3_nt: TGTGCCACCAGCAGAGCCCCTAGCAGCTATGGCTACACCTTC
clone_size: .
v_call: TRBV15
j_call: TRBJ1-2
d_call: .

cdr3_aa: CASSWTSGMAYNEQFF
cdr3_nt: TGTGCCAGCAGCTGGACTAGCGGGATGGCCTACAATGAGCAGTTCTTC
clone_size: .
v_call: TRBV7-3
j_call: TRBJ2-1
d_call: TRBD2

cdr3_aa: CASSDWTANYGYTF
cdr3_nt: TGTGCCAGCAGTGATTGGACGGCTAACTATGGCTACACCTTC
clone_size: .
v_call: TRBV25-1
j_call: TRBJ1-2
d_call: .

cdr3_aa: CASSQYEVANTGELFF
cdr3_nt: TGCGCCAGCAGCCAATACGAGGTGGCGAACACCGGGGAGCTGTTTTTT
clone_size: .
v_call: TRBV4-3
j_call: TRBJ2-2
d_call: .

cdr3_aa: CASSQTGLEQYF
cdr3_nt: TGTGCCAGCAGCCAGACGGGACTGGAGCAGTACTTC
clone_size: .
v_call: TRBV9
j_call: TRBJ2-7
d_call: .

cdr3_aa: CASSQEGTLGTGELFF
cdr3_nt: TGTGCCAGCAGCCAAGAAGGGACCCTAGGCACCGGGGAGCTGTTTTTT
clone_size: .
v_call: TRBV4-2
j_call: TRBJ2-2
d_call: .

cdr3_aa: CASSLRSGTLSSYEQYF
cdr3_nt: TGTGCCAGCAGCCTGAGATCCGGGACGTTGAGCTCCTACGAGCAGTACTTC
clone_size: .
v_call: TRBV11-2
j_call: TRBJ2-7
d_call: .

cdr3_aa: CASSLGAGQVNSPLHF
cdr3_nt: TGTGCCAGCAGCTTAGGCGCGGGGCAAGTTAATTCACCCCTCCACTTT
clone_size: once
v_call: TRBV13
j_call: TRBJ1-6
d_call: .

cdr3_aa: CASSPPGLAGLPGSEQYF
cdr3_nt: TGTGCCAGCTCACCACCGGGACTAGCGGGACTCCCGGGATCCGAGCAGTACTTC
clone_size: .
v_call: TRBV18
j_call: TRBJ2-7
d_call: TRBD2

cdr3_aa: CATSRAIPGLASTDTQYF
cdr3_nt: TGTGCCACCAGCAGAGCCATCCCGGGACTAGCAAGCACAGATACGCAGTATTTT
clone_size: once
v_call: TRBV15
j_call: TRBJ2-3
d_call: TRBD2

cdr3_aa: CASRGLAGAFFNEQFF
cdr3_nt: TGTGCCAGCAGGGGACTAGCGGGAGCCTTTTTCAATGAGCAGTTCTTC
clone_size: few
v_call: TRBV28
j_call: TRBJ2-1
d_call: TRBD2

cdr3_aa: CASGDGRGRRGYTF
cdr3_nt: TGCGCCAGCGGGGATGGGAGGGGGCGACGTGGCTACACCTTC
clone_size: .
v_call: TRBV4-1
j_call: TRBJ1-2
d_call: TRBD1

cdr3_aa: CASSSTGIRTNQETQYF
cdr3_nt: TGTGCTAGCAGCTCCACAGGGATTCGGACGAACCAAGAGACCCAGTACTTC
clone_size: once
v_call: TRBV7-7
j_call: TRBJ2-5
d_call: .

cdr3_aa: CASSLQWGETQYF
cdr3_nt: TGTGCCAGCAGTCTACAGTGGGGCGAGACCCAGTACTTC
clone_size: .
v_call: TRBV6-4
j_call: TRBJ2-5
d_call: .

cdr3_aa: CASSSPRGAFASTDTQYF
cdr3_nt: TGTGCCAGCAGTTCCCCGCGGGGGGCCTTTGCTAGCACAGATACGCAGTATTTT
clone_size: once
v_call: TRBV27
j_call: TRBJ2-3
d_call: TRBD2

cdr3_aa: CASSLYAGELFF
cdr3_nt: TGTGCCAGCAGTTTATACGCCGGGGAGCTGTTTTTT
clone_size: .
v_call: TRBV28
j_call: TRBJ2-2
d_call: .

cdr3_aa: CATSTVPNTEAFF
cdr3_nt: TGTGCCACCAGCACCGTACCGAACACTGAAGCTTTCTTT
clone_size: .
v_call: TRBV15
j_call: TRBJ1-1
d_call: .

cdr3_aa: CASSHGVMQGVDTQYF
cdr3_nt: TGTGCCAGCAGCCACGGAGTCATGCAGGGGGTAGATACGCAGTATTTT
clone_size: .
v_call: TRBV4-2
j_call: TRBJ2-3
d_call: TRBD1

cdr3_aa: CASSVQGYEQYF
cdr3_nt: TGTGCCAGCAGCGTACAGGGCTACGAGCAGTACTTC
clone_size: few
v_call: TRBV11-3
j_call: TRBJ2-7
d_call: .

cdr3_aa: CASSTGRANTEAFF
cdr3_nt: TGTGCCAGCAGCACCGGACGCGCTAACACTGAAGCTTTCTTT
clone_size: .
v_call: TRBV9
j_call: TRBJ1-1
d_call: .

cdr3_aa: CASSYTYRTDTYEQYF
cdr3_nt: TGTGCCAGCAGTTACACCTATAGGACAGACACCTACGAGCAGTACTTC
clone_size: .
v_call: TRBV6-5
j_call: TRBJ2-7
d_call: .

cdr3_aa: CSASRIPEAFF
cdr3_nt: TGCAGTGCTAGTAGGATTCCTGAAGCTTTCTTT
clone_size: .
v_call: TRBV20-1
j_call: TRBJ1-1
d_call: .